Listed here is a single TCR beta chain. Germline values: CDR1 SEHNR, CDR2 FQNEAQ (reference sequence). Trimming removed 5 bases from V and 0 bases from J; junction bases left unmatched: 11. The CDR3 loop spans 19 amino acids. TCRdb's table, derived via immunoSEQ multiplex PCR, lists solely in-frame clones and lacks some. In the table there are 70,000 to 95,000 clones, around 97% of which are singletons. The data originate from a study of technical replicates of blood from a few donors. The sample was T cells isolated from PBMCs. J is TRBJ1-4 and V is TRBV7-9; 11 bases are shared with TRBD1. The sequence was obtained from a human donor in good health. The CDR3 coding sequence is TGTGCCAGCAGCCCTCCCTACCAGGACAGGGGGCCAACTAATGAAAAACTGTTTTTT. It translates to CASSPPYQDRGPTNEKLFF.